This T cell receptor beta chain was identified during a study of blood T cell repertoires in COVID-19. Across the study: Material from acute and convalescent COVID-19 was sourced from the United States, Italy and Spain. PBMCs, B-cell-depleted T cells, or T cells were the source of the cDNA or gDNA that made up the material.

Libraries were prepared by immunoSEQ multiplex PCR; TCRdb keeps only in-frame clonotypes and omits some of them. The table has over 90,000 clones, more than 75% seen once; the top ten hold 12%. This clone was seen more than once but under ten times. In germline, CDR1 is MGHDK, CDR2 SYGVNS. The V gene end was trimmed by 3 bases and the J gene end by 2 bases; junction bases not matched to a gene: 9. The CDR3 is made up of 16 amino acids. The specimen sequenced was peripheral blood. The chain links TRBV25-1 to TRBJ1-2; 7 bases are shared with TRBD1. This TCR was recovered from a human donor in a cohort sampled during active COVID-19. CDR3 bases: TGTGCCAGCAGTGATACCCCAGGGGGATCCAACTATGGCTACACCTTC. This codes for CASSDTPGGSNYGYTF.